A single TCR beta chain is shown here with its context. The sample comes from a study of blood T cell repertoires in COVID-19. The CDR3 length is 14 residues. The germline V gene encodes CDR1 SNHLY and CDR2 FYNNEI. V lost 7 bases, J lost 3 bases, and 12 bases lay in between. In the study's own analysis: Reference gene primer amplification gave estimated nucleated cell counts. Some clones are missing from TCRdb's copy, which holds only in-frame ones; the method was immunoSEQ multiplex PCR. V, J and clone size derive from that table, while D and trimming were established from the DNA sequence. The data contain just over 300,000 clones, just under 90% of them singletons.

The sequence came from a woman aged 25 to 45 with COVID-19, enrolled during active disease. V and J are TRBV2 and TRBJ1-4; D unresolved. The sequenced material came from peripheral blood. The DNA of the CDR3 is TGTGCCAGCACCACTGCATACCCTAATGAAAAACTGTTTTTT. Its protein product is CASTTAYPNEKLFF.